Following are 14 T cell receptor beta chains from one sample sequenced in a study of T cells in Graves' hyperthyroidism and ophthalmopathy. Amplification of TCR beta CDR3 regions used RNA as the template. First-round RT-PCR targeting the TCR CDR3 was performed with the HTBI primer set. TCRdb independently ran MiXCR on the multiplex PCR reads; one entry per CDR3 protein. The sample lists about 360,000 distinct CDR3 sequences, over 10% occurring once. The source material was blood. These receptors were collected from a woman younger than 35 with Graves' hyperthyroidism.

V gene TRBV3-1 combines with J gene TRBJ1-2, with D hard to call. The ends were cut back, 1 base at V and 8 bases at J, with 5 bases in the middle. Germline assignment: CDR1 LGHDT and CDR2 YNNKEL (reference sequence). The length of the CDR3 is 11 residues. This CDR3 is CASSQGVGYTF. Here the CDR3 DNA reads TGTGCCAGCAGCCAAGGTGTGGGCTACACCTTC.

This clonotype was found many times. The CDR3 DNA follows: TGTGCCAGCAGTAAGGGGAGGGCCTACGAGCAGTACTTC. It is translated as CASSKGRAYEQYF. This sequence joins TRBV28 and TRBJ2-7; 7 nucleotides match TRBD2. J lost 2 bases, V lost 5 bases, and 3 bases had no gene match. Per germline, CDR1 MDHEN and CDR2 SYDVKM. The CDR3 totals 13 residues.

The chain employs TRBV4-2 and TRBJ2-3; D may be TRBD2 (7 bases). In germline, CDR1 is LGHNA, CDR2 YNFKEQ. CDR3 size: 19 residues. V was trimmed by 4 bases and J by 0 bases, leaving 23 bases between them. The CDR3: CASSRMGGGGTLSTDTQYF. Here the CDR3 DNA reads TGTGCCAGCAGCCGAATGGGAGGGGGGGGGACTCTTAGCACAGATACGCAGTATTTT.

The V call is TRBV7-3, the J call TRBJ2-7; perhaps TRBD2 as D (7 bases). The V gene's germline CDR1 is SGHTA and CDR2 FQGTGA. The CDR3 is 15 amino acids. V lost 5 bases and J 3 bases, leaving 17 bases between the germline ends. CDR3 nucleotides: TGTGCCAGCAGCGGGGGGGGGGCACCCATCTACGAGCAGTACTTC. Its translation is CASSGGGAPIYEQYF.

The sample holds a few counts of this clonotype. The V call is TRBV13, the J call TRBJ1-2; D is perhaps TRBD1 (5 bases). CDR3 size: 15 residues. Between the trimmed V and J ends, which lost 0 bases and 3 bases, there was a span of 11 bases. Germline V lookup: CDR1 PRHDT, CDR2 FYEKMQ (reference sequence). The CDR3 DNA is TGTGCCAGCAGCTTAGGGGCTTTAGGGGACTATGGCTACACCTTC. This translates into CASSLGALGDYGYTF.

This clonotype occurred many times. V is TRBV29-1 and J is TRBJ2-7; the D is unclear. Germline loops: CDR1 SQVTM, CDR2 ANQGSEA. Deletions cut 4 bases from V and 2 bases from J, with 9 bases between. The CDR3 loop spans 12 amino acids. The CDR3 DNA reads TGCAGCGTTGTTCTGTTTACCTACGAGCAGTACTTC. This codes for CSVVLFTYEQYF.

This clonotype was counted at least ten times. The J gene is TRBJ1-2, the V gene TRBV7-2; D is perhaps TRBD1 (6 bases). The CDR3 sequence is 14 residues long. Germline CDR1 reads SGHTA; CDR2 reads FQGNSA. With 1 base removed from V and 8 bases from J, the gap between germline ends came to 14 bases. This CDR3 is CASSLGPGVQGYTF. DNA of the CDR3: TGTGCCAGCAGCTTAGGTCCAGGGGTACAGGGCTACACCTTC.

This clonotype was seen a few times. The V and J genes are TRBV6-1 and TRBJ2-1; 16 bases align to TRBD2. Germline V lookup: CDR1 MNHNS, CDR2 SASEGT. With 4 bases clipped from V and 8 bases from J, the junction kept 11 bases outside the gene matches. The CDR3 length is 18 residues. CDR3 nucleotide sequence: TGTGCCAGCAGTGCCCTCGGGACTAGCGGGAGGGCCAGCTATGAGCAGTTCTTC. Protein: CASSALGTSGRASYEQFF.

A few counts support this clonotype. The chain joins TRBV11-2 to TRBJ1-4; 8 positions agree with TRBD1. This CDR3 is 17 amino acids long. Germline CDR1 and CDR2: SGHAT and FQNNGV. V gave up 3 bases and J gave up 8 bases; unmatched junction bases: 14. The CDR3 nucleotides read TGTGCCAGCAGCTTCGGCCCATCAGGGGGCGGAAAAGAAAAACTGTTTTTT. Translating gives CASSFGPSGGGKEKLFF.

This clonotype turned up a few times. Here the CDR3 DNA reads TGTGCCAGCGGATTGCTAGCGGGGAGGTACGAGCAGTACTTC. Translating gives CASGLLAGRYEQYF. The chain has TRBV4-2 and TRBJ2-7, with 9 bases identical to TRBD2. V shed 8 bases and J 4 bases; nucleotides not matched to a gene: 9. This CDR3 region has 14 residues. The germline V gene encodes CDR1 LGHNA and CDR2 YNFKEQ.

A note on this clonotype: This may be a read error, as it is one base from a much larger clone. The chain is built from TRBV7-9 and TRBJ2-1; 7 positions match TRBD1. J was trimmed by 0 bases and V by 5 bases; bases with no gene match: 4. The V gene's germline CDR1 is SEHNR and CDR2 FQNEAQ (reference sequence). CDR3 length equals 15 residues. CDR3 DNA: TGTGCCAGCAGCCAAACAGGGGTCTCCTACAATGAGCAGTTCTTC. Residues: CASSQTGVSYNEQFF.

This clonotype was counted a few times. V gene TRBV18 combines with J gene TRBJ2-3; tentatively, D is TRBD1 (5 bases). The germline V gene has CDR1 KGHSH and CDR2 LQKENI. There are 15 residues in the CDR3. V lost 6 bases and J 2 bases, leaving 15 bases between the germline ends. The CDR3 DNA sequence: TGTGCCAGCTCTCAGGGATATCTGAACACAGATACGCAGTATTTT. Its translation is CASSQGYLNTDTQYF.

This clonotype occurred many times. J is TRBJ1-2 and V is TRBV4-3; D gene uncertain. The CDR3 has 15 amino acids. The V gene lost 0 bases and the J gene lost 4 bases, with 12 bases spanning the gap. Germline-derived CDR1 and CDR2 are LGHNA and YSLEER. DNA of the CDR3: TGCGCCAGCAGCCAAGATCGGGTAACTGGCTATGGCTACACCTTC. It yields the protein CASSQDRVTGYGYTF.

This clonotype has a count of ten or more. J is TRBJ2-7 and V is TRBV4-1; D is uncertain. Germline V gives CDR1 MGHRA, CDR2 YSYEKL. V was trimmed by 1 base and J by 4 bases, leaving 11 bases between them. The length of the CDR3 is 14 residues. DNA of the CDR3: TGCGCCAGCAGCCAAGGCGACTTGACATACGAGCAGTACTTC. This codes for CASSQGDLTYEQYF.